This T cell receptor beta chain was identified in a study of blood T cell repertoires in COVID-19. Sequencing was performed with immunoSEQ multiplex PCR; in TCRdb, only in-frame clones are kept and a portion is missing. The sample has around 60,000 clones; about nine tenths are singletons. The source of this sequence is a woman in her fifties or sixties with active COVID-19. Sequencing was carried out using peripheral blood.

DNA for the CDR3: TGTGCCAGCAGCCCCAATGGGGGTGGGGGGAAAGAGACCCAGTACTTC. Its protein is CASSPNGGGGKETQYF. V usage is TRBV7-3 and J usage is TRBJ2-5, with D perhaps TRBD2 (6 bases). The CDR3 is 16 amino acids. Germline CDR1 is SGHTA and CDR2 is FQGTGA. V was shortened by 5 bases and J by 3 bases, with 19 bases between the two germline ends.